The clone carrying this TCR beta chain was seen only once. The antigen remains unidentified. A single heparinised blood sample, averaging roughly 110 mL, was obtained per donor. CD4+ naive, central memory, regulatory and stem cell-like memory cells were sorted via CD45RO/CCR7/CD25/CD127/CD95/CD27. Purities in excess of 95% were seen in all sorted populations. J was trimmed by 6 bases and V by 0 bases; bases with no gene match: 13. There are 18 residues in the CDR3. The germline V gene has CDR1 SGDLS and CDR2 YYNGEE. The sample originates from a study of beta chain features in type 1 diabetes. In the study overall: Researchers looked at some 99 million sorted cells across all samples.

Findings and caveats of the study: Type 1 diabetes patients had TCRB CDR3s that were shorter (moderately but significantly so) in all four CD4+ subsets.

Every isolated RNA sample was fully reverse transcribed, so sequencing captured expressed TCRB transcripts. The protocol was immunoSEQ multiplex PCR, while the TCRdb copy is restricted to in-frame clones and leaves out a portion. The sample lists about 260,000 clones; roughly a quarter were seen once. The source is a woman younger than 45 with type 1 diabetes. V and J are TRBV9 and TRBJ2-1, with 9 bases that match TRBD2. Sequenced sample: naive CD4+ T cells from blood. For the CDR3, the DNA is TGTGCCAGCAGCGTAGCTAGCGGGATTGGCCCTGCTGTCAATGAGCAGTTCTTC. Residues: CASSVASGIGPAVNEQFF.